This TCR beta chain originates from a study of OX40 agonist ivuxolimab in advanced cancers. Study-level points and caveats: Dose levels from 0.1 to 3.0 mg/kg saw CD4+ and CD8+ blood T cells expand clonally by week 6.

Notes on this clone: What it recognizes is unknown.

Produced via immunoSEQ multiplex PCR; TCRdb's table is partial and in-frame only. The sample yields approximately 84,000 clones, around four fifths seen once. Germline CDR1 SGHTA, CDR2 FQGTGA. The CDR3 sequence is 13 residues long. V shed 8 bases and J shed 6 bases, with 15 bases lying between them. Sequencing was performed on CD4+ or CD8+ T cells sorted from blood, taken in a trial of the OX40 agonist ivuxolimab. V is TRBV7-3 and J is TRBJ2-3, with D perhaps TRBD1 (6 bases). The receptor's source is an adult with an advanced solid tumor such as melanoma, head and neck, liver or kidney cancer. This CDR3 is CASASQGSDTQYF. CDR3 nucleotide sequence: TGTGCCAGCGCCTCACAGGGTTCGGATACGCAGTATTTT.